This T cell receptor (beta chain) derives from a study of regulatory T cells in long-lasting Graves disease (dated by TCRdb to the early 2020s). For the wider study: Antithyroid drugs had been taken for less than 3 months by newly diagnosed Graves' disease patients. A total of around 35 samples underwent TCR sequencing, from 13 patients with persistent Graves' disease and some 20 patients with newly diagnosed Graves' disease. Peripheral blood TCR sequencing and RNA sequencing compared persistent Graves' disease patients with newly diagnosed Graves' disease patients. The study took place in China and was registered as a clinical trial.

Preparation of the library involved multiplex PCR. Instrument used: Illumina HiSeq 4000. CDR3 regions were amplified by Arm-PCR with iRepertoire HTBI primers to construct TCR beta libraries. Before sequencing, the PCR products went through gel purification. In the paper's pipeline: A total of around 66 TRBV and more than twelve TRBJ segments were identified across samples and were used for gene usage analysis of CDR3 amino acid clonotypes. COPE and FqMerger were used to merge the filtered high-quality paired reads into contigs. BLAST was used to align contigs to IMGT TRBV, TRBD and TRBJ reference genes, with CDR3 defined following IMGT. Clonotypes above 0.1% frequency were classified as highly expanded clones. Shannon entropy served as the measure of repertoire diversity, while the Gini coefficient captured V-J evenness. A clonotype was considered public if more than one individual shared it. In-frame beta chains were kept once TCRdb had trimmed the public reads at Q25 with fastp and called clones with MiXCR. Merged by CDR3 protein, the rows form single entries marked with the most common genes and DNA. The V and J calls and clone size come from TCRdb's table, not from the authors' own analysis. This sample is represented by around 250,000 distinct CDR3 sequences; more than 15% of them were singletons. Approximately 15% of the sample is taken by the ten largest.

Here is what the overall study found, with its caveats: Compared with newly diagnosed patients, persistent Graves' disease patients had lower TCR Shannon entropy and fewer highly expanded clones, which suggests clonal expansion. As a limitation, the authors acknowledged that the small sample size may reduce accuracy. TRBV28, TRBJ1-2 and TRBJ2-5 were preferentially used in persistent disease, while TRBV20-1 and TRBJ2-1 were favored in newly diagnosed disease. Persistent patients shared more public clonotypes among themselves (2,741) than newly diagnosed patients did (over 950). Peripheral blood alone was examined, since thyroid tissue, which constituted the primary lesion, could not be accessed. Only the TCR beta chain was sequenced and analyzed.

V is pruned by 2 bases and J by 3 bases, leaving 7 bases of the junction without a gene match. Sequences SGDLS (CDR1) and YYNGEE (CDR2) are obtained from the germline V gene. Including cysteine and phenylalanine, the CDR3 has 16 amino acids. The retained sequence is limited to the CDR3, 48 bases, with the frame set at the first base. This specimen's time point label, per the study, means: newly diagnosed GD, antithyroid drugs for less than 3 months. For both TCR sequencing and RNA sequencing, RNA was extracted from PBMCs in TRIzol. Graves' disease was diagnosed according to American Thyroid Association guidelines. Patients for the study were recruited at an endocrinology department in Xi'an, China. Each patient gave 8.5 to 9.5 milliliters of peripheral blood, collected in an EDTA anticoagulant tube. Ficoll Paque Plus density gradient separation was used to isolate PBMCs, and no further T cell sorting was performed. An Agilent 2100 Bioanalyzer and agarose gel were used to check RNA quality, and a NanoDrop 2000 was used to measure RNA concentration.

This clonotype was detected ten times or more. Its antigen is not yet known. No base quality values were provided; no much bigger clone lies one nucleotide off. The data were also submitted as part of a second study, on T cells in Graves' hyperthyroidism and ophthalmopathy. As the second publication notes: Stable Graves' hyperthyroidism was defined as no progression to ophthalmopathy during 18 months of follow-up. Hyperthyroidism patients were newly diagnosed, with disease duration under 2 months, and aged 18 to 65 years. Exclusion was applied to patients with uncontrolled infections, other autoimmune diseases, pregnancy or lactation. Diagnoses relied on clinical symptoms, serum thyroxine and TRAb, thyroid ultrasound and orbital computed tomography. A first-round RT-PCR of the TCR CDR3 used the HTBI primer set with the Qiagen OneStep RT-PCR kit. Most expanded thyroid clonotypes (frequency above 0.001) were also found in blood, which suggests that blood repertoires may mirror thyroid immune responses. In cross-validation, a model built on a 13 V-J signature told ophthalmopathy apart from stable hyperthyroidism with under 90% sensitivity and approximately 81% specificity, and in testing the same model reached 80%/75%. In validation, the model predicted progression to ophthalmopathy a median of 6.5 months before onset, with about 70% sensitivity and 72.22% specificity. TCR V-J signatures able to tell the groups apart were searched for in a discovery cohort of around 95 patients, of whom fewer than 45 had Graves' ophthalmopathy and roughly 59 had stable Graves' hyperthyroidism. Prospective prediction of ophthalmopathy was tested in an independent validation cohort consisting of roughly 19 hyperthyroidism patients and 17 patients who later progressed to ophthalmopathy. The approximately 98 discovery patients were randomly divided into training and test sets at a 7:3 ratio. In addition, the study compared T-cell repertoires in thyroid tissue and in blood from 6 or 7 Graves' hyperthyroidism patients. Once sampling was done, hyperthyroidism patients were given methimazole at a starting dose of 30 mg daily, whereas ophthalmopathy patients were given high-dose intravenous methylprednisolone. Libraries were constructed in a second round of multiplex PCR, after which size selection and purification were carried out. The libraries were sequenced on an Illumina HiSeq2000 using paired-end 100 bp reads. SOAPnuke was used to process the raw data, throwing out any read that contained adapters or uncalled bases, had a mean Phred below 15, or lacked an exact constant-primer or identifier match. High-quality paired reads were merged with COPE v1.2.5, and unique nucleotide sequences were defined as clonotypes. MiTCR v1.1 was used to align clonotypes to the IMGT TRBV, TRBD and TRBJ reference segments. The analysis included only V-J combinations with a frequency above 0.0001, which together covered 99% to 99.2% of the repertoires. The TCS score was defined as the ratio of F50 (clonal expansion) to E x V (chaos), calculated using BLOSUM62-based TCRdist between CDR3 peptides within each V-J. Welch's t-statistics and random forest reduced around 510 V-J features to 10 to 15, which were used in a naive Bayes classifier (R e1071). Sample size was not statistically predetermined, and blinding of investigators to group allocation was not performed. The paper describes TCR Vbeta CDR3 sequencing of 135 peripheral blood samples, made up of about 41 ophthalmopathy patients, roughly 75 hyperthyroidism patients and roughly 17 progressor patients.

This chain joins TRBV9 to TRBJ2-5; TRBD1 lines up with 10 middle nucleotides. The specimen was peripheral blood mononuclear cells (PBMCs), collected at new diagnosis, from a patient treated with antithyroid drugs. This TCR was recovered from a woman aged 25 to 45 with Graves disease. Donor details come from another sample of the same person, matched by shared clones. The DNA sequence is TGTGCCAGCAGCGTGGGACAGGGGAAGGGAAAAGAGACCCAGTACTTC. It is translated as CASSVGQGKGKETQYF.